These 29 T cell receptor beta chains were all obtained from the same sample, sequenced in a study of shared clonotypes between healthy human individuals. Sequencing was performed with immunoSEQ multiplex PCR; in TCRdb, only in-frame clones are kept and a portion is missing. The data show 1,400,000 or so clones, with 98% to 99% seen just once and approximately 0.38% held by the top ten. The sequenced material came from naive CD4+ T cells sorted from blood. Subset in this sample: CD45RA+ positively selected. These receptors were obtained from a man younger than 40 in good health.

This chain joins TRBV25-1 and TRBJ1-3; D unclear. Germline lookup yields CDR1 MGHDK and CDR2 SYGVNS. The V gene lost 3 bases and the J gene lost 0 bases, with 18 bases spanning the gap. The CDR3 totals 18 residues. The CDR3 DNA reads TGTGCCAGCAGTGACAAAACGGTTGGGCGAGGCTCTGGAAACACCATATATTTT. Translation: CASSDKTVGRGSGNTIYF.

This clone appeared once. CDR3 region: CASSQVRGEAQYF. The CDR3 region has the DNA TGTGCCAGCAGCCAAGTTCGAGGGGAGGCCCAGTACTTC. This chain uses TRBV14 with TRBJ2-5, with TRBD2 as a possible D gene (6 bases). The CDR3 runs 13 residues. V shed 1 base and J shed 9 bases, with 12 bases lying between them. Germline CDR1 SGHDN, CDR2 FVKESK.

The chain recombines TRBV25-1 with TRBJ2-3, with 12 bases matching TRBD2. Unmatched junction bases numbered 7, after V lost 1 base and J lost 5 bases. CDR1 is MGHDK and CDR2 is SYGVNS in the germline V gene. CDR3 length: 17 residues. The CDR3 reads CASSEWEGLAGRDTQYF. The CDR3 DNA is TGTGCCAGCAGTGAATGGGAAGGACTAGCGGGGAGAGATACGCAGTATTTT.

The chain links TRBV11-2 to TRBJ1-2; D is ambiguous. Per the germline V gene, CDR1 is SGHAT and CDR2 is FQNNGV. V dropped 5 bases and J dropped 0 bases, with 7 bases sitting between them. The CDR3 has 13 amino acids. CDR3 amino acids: CASSDPPNYGYTF. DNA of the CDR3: TGTGCCAGCAGCGATCCCCCTAACTATGGCTACACCTTC. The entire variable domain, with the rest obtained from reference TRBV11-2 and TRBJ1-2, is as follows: EAGVAQSPRYKIIEKRQSVAFWCNPISGHATLYWYQQILGQGPKLLIQFQNNGVVDDSQLPKDRFSAERLKGVDSTLKIQPAKLEDSAVYLCASSDPPNYGYTFGSGTRLTVV.

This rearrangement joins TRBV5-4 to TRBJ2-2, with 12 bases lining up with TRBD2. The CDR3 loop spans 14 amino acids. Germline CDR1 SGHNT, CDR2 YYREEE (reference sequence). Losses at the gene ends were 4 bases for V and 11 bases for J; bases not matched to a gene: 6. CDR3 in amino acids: CASSLAGGELELFF. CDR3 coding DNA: TGTGCCAGCAGCCTAGCGGGAGGGGAGCTCGAGCTGTTTTTT.

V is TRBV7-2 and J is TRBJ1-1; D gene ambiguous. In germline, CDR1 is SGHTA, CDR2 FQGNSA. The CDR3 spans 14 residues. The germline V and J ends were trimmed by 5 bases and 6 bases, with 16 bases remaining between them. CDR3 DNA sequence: TGTGCCAGCAGCACAAGGGTGACTTACCCTGAAGCTTTCTTT. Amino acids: CASSTRVTYPEAFF.

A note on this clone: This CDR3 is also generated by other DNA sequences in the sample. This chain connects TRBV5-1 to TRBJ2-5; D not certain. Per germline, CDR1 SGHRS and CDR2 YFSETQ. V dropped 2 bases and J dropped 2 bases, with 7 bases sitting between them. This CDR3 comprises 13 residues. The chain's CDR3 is CASSLIGQETQYF. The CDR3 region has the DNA TGCGCCAGCAGCTTAATAGGACAAGAGACCCAGTACTTC. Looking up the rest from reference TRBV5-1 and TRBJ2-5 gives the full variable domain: KAGVTQTPRYLIKTRGQQVTLSCSPISGHRSVSWYQQTPGQGLQFLFEYFSETQRNKGNFPGRFSGRQFSNSRSEMNVSTLELGDSALYLCASSLIGQETQYFGPGTRLLVL.

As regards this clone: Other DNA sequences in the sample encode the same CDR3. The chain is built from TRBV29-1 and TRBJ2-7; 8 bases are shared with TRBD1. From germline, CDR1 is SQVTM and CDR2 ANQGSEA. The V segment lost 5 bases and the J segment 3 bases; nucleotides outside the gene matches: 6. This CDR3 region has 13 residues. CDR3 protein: CSVSDRGGYEQYF. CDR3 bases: TGCAGCGTTTCAGACAGGGGTGGCTACGAGCAGTACTTC.

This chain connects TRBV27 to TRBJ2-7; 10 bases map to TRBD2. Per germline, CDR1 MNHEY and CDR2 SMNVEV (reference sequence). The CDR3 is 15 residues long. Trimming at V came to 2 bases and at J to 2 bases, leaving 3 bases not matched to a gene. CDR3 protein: CASSLVLAGTYEQYF. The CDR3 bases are TGTGCCAGCAGTTTAGTACTAGCGGGGACCTACGAGCAGTACTTC.

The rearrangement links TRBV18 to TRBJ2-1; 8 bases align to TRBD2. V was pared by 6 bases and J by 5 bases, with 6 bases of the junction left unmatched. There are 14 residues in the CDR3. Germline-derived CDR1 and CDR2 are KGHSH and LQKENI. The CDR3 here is CASSGLAGNNEQFF. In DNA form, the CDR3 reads TGTGCCAGCTCCGGACTAGCAGGAAACAATGAGCAGTTCTTC.

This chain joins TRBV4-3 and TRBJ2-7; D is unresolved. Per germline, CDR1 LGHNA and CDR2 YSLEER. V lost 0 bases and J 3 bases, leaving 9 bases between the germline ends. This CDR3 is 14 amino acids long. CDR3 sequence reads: CASSQDVADYEQYF. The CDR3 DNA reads TGCGCCAGCAGCCAAGATGTTGCTGACTACGAGCAGTACTTC.

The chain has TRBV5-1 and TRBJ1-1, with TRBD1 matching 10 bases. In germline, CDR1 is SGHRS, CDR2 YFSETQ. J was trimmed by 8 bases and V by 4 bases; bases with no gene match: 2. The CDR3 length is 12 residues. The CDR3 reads CASSTDRGEAFF. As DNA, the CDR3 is TGCGCCAGCAGCACGGACAGGGGGGAAGCTTTCTTT.

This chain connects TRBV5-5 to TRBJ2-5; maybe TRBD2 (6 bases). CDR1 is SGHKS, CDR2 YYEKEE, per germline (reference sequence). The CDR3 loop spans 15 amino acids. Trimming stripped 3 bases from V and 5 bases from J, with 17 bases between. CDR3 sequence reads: CASSSWGERLETQYF. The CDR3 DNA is TGTGCCAGCAGCTCGTGGGGGGAGCGCCTGGAGACCCAGTACTTC.

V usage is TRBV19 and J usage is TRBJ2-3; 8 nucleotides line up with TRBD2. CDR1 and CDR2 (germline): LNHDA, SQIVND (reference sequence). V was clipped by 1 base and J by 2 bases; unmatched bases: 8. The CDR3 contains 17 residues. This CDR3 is CASSIASSGISTDTQYF. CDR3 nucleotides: TGTGCCAGTAGTATAGCGAGTAGCGGGATCTCCACAGATACGCAGTATTTT.

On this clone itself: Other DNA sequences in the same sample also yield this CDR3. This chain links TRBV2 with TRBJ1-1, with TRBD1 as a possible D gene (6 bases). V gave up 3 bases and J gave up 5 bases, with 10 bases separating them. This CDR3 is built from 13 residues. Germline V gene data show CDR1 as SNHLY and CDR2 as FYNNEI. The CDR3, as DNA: TGTGCCAGCAGTGAGTCAGGGGTAACTGAAGCTTTCTTT. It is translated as CASSESGVTEAFF.

The CDR3 reads CASSYSGVVSNTEAFF. The CDR3 DNA sequence: TGTGCCAGCAGTTACTCGGGGGTCGTGTCCAACACTGAAGCTTTCTTT. The chain joins TRBV6-5 to TRBJ1-1; a weak D match, TRBD1 (5 bases). There are 16 residues in the CDR3. Trimming left V 0 bases short and J 2 bases short, with 13 bases between. Looked up from germline, CDR1 is MNHEY and CDR2 is SVGAGI.

The CDR3: CATSRGTDQSYTF. DNA of the CDR3: TGTGCCACCAGCAGAGGGACAGATCAGAGCTACACCTTC. The rearrangement joins TRBV15 to TRBJ1-2, with a possible D match to TRBD1 (6 bases). V was shortened by 1 base and J by 9 bases, with 12 bases between the two germline ends. This CDR3 region has 13 residues. Germline V gives CDR1 LNHNV, CDR2 YYDKDF (reference sequence).

For the CDR3, the DNA is TGTGCCACCAGCAGAGGAGGGGGGACTAGCGGGAGGTTGGCTTATAATGAGCAGTTCTTC. The encoded protein is CATSRGGGTSGRLAYNEQFF. The V call is TRBV15, the J call TRBJ2-1, with TRBD2 matching over 15 bases. The V gene's germline CDR1 is LNHNV and CDR2 YYDKDF (reference sequence). Unmatched junction bases numbered 14, after V lost 1 base and J lost 7 bases. The CDR3 sequence is 20 residues long.

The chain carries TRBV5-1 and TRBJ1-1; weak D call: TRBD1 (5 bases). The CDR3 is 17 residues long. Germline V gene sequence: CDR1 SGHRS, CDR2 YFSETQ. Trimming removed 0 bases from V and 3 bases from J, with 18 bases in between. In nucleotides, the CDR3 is TGCGCCAGCAGCTTGGCCGGGCAGGGTAGGAGGGACACTGAAGCTTTCTTT. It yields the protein CASSLAGQGRRDTEAFF.

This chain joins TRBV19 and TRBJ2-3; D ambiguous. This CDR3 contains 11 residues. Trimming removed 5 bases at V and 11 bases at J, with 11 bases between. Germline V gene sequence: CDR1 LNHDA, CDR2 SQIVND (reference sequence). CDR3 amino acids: CASSFKGEQYF. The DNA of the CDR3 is TGTGCCAGTAGTTTCAAGGGTGAGCAGTATTTT.

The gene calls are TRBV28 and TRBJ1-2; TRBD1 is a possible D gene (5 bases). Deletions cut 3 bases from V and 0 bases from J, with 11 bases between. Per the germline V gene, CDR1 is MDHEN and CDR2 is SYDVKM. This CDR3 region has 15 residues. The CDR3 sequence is CASSFPRATNYGYTF. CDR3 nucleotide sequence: TGTGCCAGCAGTTTCCCCAGGGCTACTAACTATGGCTACACCTTC.

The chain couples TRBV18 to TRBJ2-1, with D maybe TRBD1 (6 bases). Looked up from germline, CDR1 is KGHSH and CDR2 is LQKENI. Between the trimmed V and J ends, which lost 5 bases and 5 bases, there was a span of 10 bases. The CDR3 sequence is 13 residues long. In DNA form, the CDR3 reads TGTGCCAGCTCAACAGGGACCGACAATGAGCAGTTCTTC. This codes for CASSTGTDNEQFF. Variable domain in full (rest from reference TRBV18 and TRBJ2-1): NAGVMQNPRHLVRRRGQEARLRCSPMKGHSHVYWYRQLPEEGLKFMVYLQKENIIDESGMPKERFSAEFPKEGPSILRIQQVVRGDSAAYFCASSTGTDNEQFFGPGTRLTVL.

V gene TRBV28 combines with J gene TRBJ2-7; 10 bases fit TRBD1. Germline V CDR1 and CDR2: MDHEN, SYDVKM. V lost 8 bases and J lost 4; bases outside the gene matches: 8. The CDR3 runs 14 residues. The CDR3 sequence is CASDTTGGKYEQYF. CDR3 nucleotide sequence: TGTGCCAGCGACACGACAGGGGGCAAGTACGAGCAGTACTTC.

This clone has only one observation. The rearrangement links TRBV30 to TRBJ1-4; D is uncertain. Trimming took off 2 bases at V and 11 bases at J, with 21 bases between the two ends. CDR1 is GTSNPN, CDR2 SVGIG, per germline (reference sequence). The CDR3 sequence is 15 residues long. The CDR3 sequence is CAWSPPGGRAEKLFF. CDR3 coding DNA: TGTGCCTGGAGTCCGCCGGGAGGACGGGCGGAGAAACTGTTTTTT.

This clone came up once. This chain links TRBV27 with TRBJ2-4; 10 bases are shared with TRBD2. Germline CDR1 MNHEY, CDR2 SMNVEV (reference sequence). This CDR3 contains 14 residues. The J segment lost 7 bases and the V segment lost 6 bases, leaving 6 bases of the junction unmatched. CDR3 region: CASSPAGGVNIQYF. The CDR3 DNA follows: TGTGCCAGCAGCCCAGCGGGAGGGGTCAACATTCAGTACTTC.

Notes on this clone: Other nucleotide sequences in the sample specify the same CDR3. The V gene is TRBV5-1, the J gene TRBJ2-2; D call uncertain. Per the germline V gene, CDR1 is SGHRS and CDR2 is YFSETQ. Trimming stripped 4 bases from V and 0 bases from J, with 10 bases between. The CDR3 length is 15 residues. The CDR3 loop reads CASSLGFPNTGELFF. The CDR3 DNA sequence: TGCGCCAGCAGCCTAGGGTTTCCGAACACCGGGGAGCTGTTTTTT. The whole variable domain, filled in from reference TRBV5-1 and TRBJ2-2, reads KAGVTQTPRYLIKTRGQQVTLSCSPISGHRSVSWYQQTPGQGLQFLFEYFSETQRNKGNFPGRFSGRQFSNSRSEMNVSTLELGDSALYLCASSLGFPNTGELFFGEGSRLTVL.

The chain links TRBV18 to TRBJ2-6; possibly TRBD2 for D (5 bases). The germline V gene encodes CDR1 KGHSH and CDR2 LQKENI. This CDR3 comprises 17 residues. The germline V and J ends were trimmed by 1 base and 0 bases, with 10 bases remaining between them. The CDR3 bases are TGTGCCAGCTCACCACTAGGGAGAAGCTCTGGGGCCAACGTCCTGACTTTC. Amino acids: CASSPLGRSSGANVLTF.

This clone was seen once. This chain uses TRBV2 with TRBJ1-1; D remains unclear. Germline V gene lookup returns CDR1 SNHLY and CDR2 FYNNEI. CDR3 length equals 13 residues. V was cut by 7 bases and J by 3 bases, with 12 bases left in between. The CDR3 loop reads CASTTSMDTEAFF. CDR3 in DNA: TGTGCCAGCACCACCTCGATGGACACTGAAGCTTTCTTT.

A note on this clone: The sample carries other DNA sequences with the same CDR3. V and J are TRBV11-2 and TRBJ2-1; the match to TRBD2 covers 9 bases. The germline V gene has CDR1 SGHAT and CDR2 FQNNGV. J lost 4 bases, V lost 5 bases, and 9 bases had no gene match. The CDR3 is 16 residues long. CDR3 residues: CASSPVSGRRYNEQFF. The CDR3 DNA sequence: TGTGCCAGCAGCCCTGTTAGCGGGAGACGGTACAATGAGCAGTTCTTC. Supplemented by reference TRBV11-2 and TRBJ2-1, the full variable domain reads EAGVAQSPRYKIIEKRQSVAFWCNPISGHATLYWYQQILGQGPKLLIQFQNNGVVDDSQLPKDRFSAERLKGVDSTLKIQPAKLEDSAVYLCASSPVSGRRYNEQFFGPGTRLTVL.